The clone carrying this TCR beta chain was seen only a few times. The CDR3 is 12 amino acids. V was cut by 0 bases and J by 3 bases, with 3 bases left in between. Looked up from germline, CDR1 is SQVTM and CDR2 is ANQGSEA. The sample is drawn from a study of CD8+ T cells in alopecia areata. Reverse transcribed after extraction, RNA yielded cDNA as the sequencing template. The table came from immunoSEQ multiplex PCR; TCRdb's copy has only in-frame clones and leaves some out. Among some 200,000 clones, just under 60% were seen once, and the ten largest hold approximately 14%. This receptor was identified in a human donor with alopecia areata. The chain employs TRBV29-1 and TRBJ1-3; D not certain. Sequencing used CD4+ T cells sorted from blood, obtained at week 0. The CDR3 reads CSVEDFGNTIYF. The CDR3 DNA follows: TGCAGCGTTGAAGATTTTGGAAACACCATATATTTT.